A single sample is the source of the 20 T cell receptor beta chains below, sequenced in a study of molecular identifiers for immune sequencing clone quantification. TCRdb reprocessed the PCR reads with MiXCR, giving one entry per CDR3 protein. The table has over 600,000 distinct CDR3 sequences, just under 20% seen once. Sequencing used naive CD8+ T cells from blood, with Jurkat cell RNA spiked in. This sample's subset: FACS-sorted CD8+CD4-CCR7+CD45RA+ naive T cells. The receptor set was obtained from a human donor in good health. Some libraries in this study had Jurkat cell RNA spiked in.

A word on this clonotype: This sequence may be a read error, since a much larger clone differs from it by one base. The rearrangement joins TRBV4-3 to TRBJ2-2, with a possible D match to TRBD2 (6 bases). The germline V gene has CDR1 LGHNA and CDR2 YSLEER. V lost 1 base, J lost 4 bases, and 13 bases lay in between. The CDR3 is 16 residues long. This CDR3 reads CASSQVAPAGTGELFF. The CDR3 DNA is TGCGCCAGCAGCCAAGTGGCACCAGCGGGCACCGGGGAGCTGTTTTTT.

This clonotype was detected many times. The chain carries TRBV6-2 or TRBV6-3 and TRBJ2-1, with 11 nucleotides matching TRBD2. Germline CDR1 reads MNHEY; CDR2 reads SVGEGT. The CDR3 is made up of 16 amino acids. Trimming took 2 bases from V and 6 from J; bases not matched to a gene: 6. CDR3 nucleotides: TGTGCCAGCAGTTACACAACTAGCGGGAGTGGCAATGAGCAGTTCTTC. It encodes CASSYTTSGSGNEQFF.

The table lists this clonotype with many counts. The J gene is TRBJ2-3, the V gene TRBV2; 10 bases map to TRBD2. Germline values: CDR1 SNHLY, CDR2 FYNNEI. The CDR3 is 16 residues long. The V gene end was trimmed by 7 bases and the J gene end by 4 bases; junction bases not matched to a gene: 11. The CDR3 region is CASKPISGGRADTQYF. Here the CDR3 DNA reads TGTGCCAGCAAACCCATTAGCGGGGGGAGAGCAGATACGCAGTATTTT.

Many counts were recorded for this clonotype. V and J are TRBV20-1 and TRBJ2-7, with TRBD1 as a possible D gene (5 bases). The CDR3 runs 14 residues. Trimming cost V 1 base and J 0 bases, with 10 bases left between them. The V gene's germline CDR1 is DFQATT and CDR2 SNEGSKA (reference sequence). CDR3 coding DNA: TGCAGTGCTAGAGCAGGGTACTCCTCCTACGAGCAGTACTTC. Translated, it gives CSARAGYSSYEQYF.

At least ten counts were recorded for this clonotype. V is TRBV9 and J is TRBJ2-3; D is unresolved. Trimming removed 0 bases from V and 7 bases from J, with 12 bases in between. Germline loops: CDR1 SGDLS, CDR2 YYNGEE. This CDR3 is 14 amino acids long. The chain's CDR3 is CASSVGYGTYTQYF. The CDR3 nucleotides are TGTGCCAGCAGCGTAGGTTACGGCACGTATACGCAGTATTTT.

A word on this clonotype: Since a much larger clone is just one base distant, this may be a read error. The rearrangement joins TRBV12-3 or TRBV12-4 to TRBJ1-1; tentatively, D is TRBD1 (5 bases). There are 14 residues in the CDR3. The DNA for the CDR3 is TGTGCCAGCAGTTGGGGACGGTCGAACGCTGAAGCTTTCTTT. Translation: CASSWGRSNAEAFF.

This clonotype was observed once. No conserved phenylalanine or tryptophan ends this CDR3, so it is likely a read error. The rearrangement links TRBV4-3 to TRBJ1-2, with 7 bases aligning to TRBD1. The CDR3 spans 16 residues. Germline CDR1 and CDR2: LGHNA and YSLEER. J was trimmed by 2 bases and V by 1 base; bases with no gene match: 7. As DNA, the CDR3 is TGCGCCAGCAGCCAAGGACAGGGACGCAACAACTATGGCTACACCCTC. As protein: CASSQGQGRNNYGYTL.

This clonotype showed up just a few times. V and J are TRBV19 and TRBJ1-1; D unclear. This CDR3 region has 12 residues. The V and J ends lost 7 bases and 5 bases respectively, with 11 bases between them. Germline loops: CDR1 LNHDA, CDR2 SQIVND (reference sequence). CDR3 region: CASIAGWTEAFF. The DNA for the CDR3 is TGTGCCAGTATTGCAGGTTGGACTGAAGCTTTCTTT.

The chain carries TRBV4-3 and TRBJ2-1; 10 nucleotides line up with TRBD2. Germline-derived CDR1 and CDR2 are LGHNA and YSLEER. After removal of 0 bases from V and 6 bases from J, the junction contained 11 bases not matched to a gene. This CDR3 contains 18 residues. CDR3 nucleotides: TGCGCCAGCAGCCAAGATCCGCTAGCGGGAGTTGCCAGCAATGAGCAGTTCTTC. It specifies CASSQDPLAGVASNEQFF.

Concerning this clonotype: This may be a read error, as it is one base from a much larger clone. The CDR3 sequence is CAGSLFPGTALTGELFF. CDR3 sequence (DNA): TGTGCCGGCAGTTTATTCCCTGGGACAGCCCTGACCGGGGAGCTGTTTTTT. The J gene is TRBJ2-2, the V gene TRBV27, with 7 bases fitting TRBD1. The CDR3 has 17 residues. Germline CDR1 reads MNHEY; CDR2 reads SMNVEV (reference sequence).

This clonotype showed up many times. The chain has TRBV29-1 and TRBJ2-1; possibly TRBD1 for D (5 bases). Germline-derived CDR1 and CDR2 are SQVTM and ANQGSEA. This CDR3 is 13 amino acids long. Trimming took off 5 bases at V and 4 bases at J, with 12 bases between the two ends. CDR3 bases: TGCAGCGTTATTGGGCAGGGATACAATGAGCAGTTCTTC. Protein product: CSVIGQGYNEQFF.

This clonotype was seen repeatedly, ten times or more. This chain connects TRBV5-1 to TRBJ1-1, with no clear D. The germline V gene encodes CDR1 SGHRS and CDR2 YFSETQ. V dropped 8 bases and J dropped 0 bases, with 8 bases sitting between them. There are 12 residues in the CDR3. DNA of the CDR3: TGCGCCAGTTTATTTATGAACACTGAAGCTTTCTTT. Translated, it gives CASLFMNTEAFF.

This clonotype came up many times. The rearrangement joins TRBV20-1 to TRBJ2-7; no firm D call. This CDR3 has 14 amino acids. Germline V CDR1 and CDR2: DFQATT, SNEGSKA (reference sequence). The V end lost 0 bases, the J end lost 5 bases, and 14 bases lay between the germline ends. DNA for the CDR3: TGCAGTGCTAGAGATGGGGTTAGAGTTAACGAGCAGTACTTC. It codes for CSARDGVRVNEQYF.

About this clonotype: This could be a read error, since a much larger clone is one nucleotide away. The rearrangement uses TRBV7-3 and TRBJ2-1; D is possibly TRBD2 (6 bases). The V gene's germline CDR1 is SGHTA and CDR2 FQGTGA. The CDR3 is made up of 15 amino acids. The CDR3 coding sequence is TGTGCCGGCAGCCGAGACGGGAGCTCCTACAATGAGCAGTTCTTC. Protein sequence: CAGSRDGSSYNEQFF.

There are many counts of this clonotype. The rearrangement joins TRBV9 to TRBJ2-3; TRBD1 agrees at 7 bases. The CDR3 covers 16 residues. Germline V lookup: CDR1 SGDLS, CDR2 YYNGEE. V was clipped by 8 bases and J by 3 bases; unmatched bases: 15. The CDR3 sequence is CASSLGTRGQTDTQYF. CDR3 coding DNA: TGTGCCAGTAGCTTAGGAACGAGGGGGCAAACAGATACGCAGTATTTT.

The chain has TRBV12-3 or TRBV12-4 and TRBJ1-4; D unresolved. The V and J ends lost 4 bases and 16 bases respectively, with 19 bases between them. The CDR3 sequence is 13 residues long. The CDR3, as DNA: TGTGCCAGCAGTTCCCCCTGGGGTGAAAGACCGTTTTTT. Amino acids: CASSSPWGERPFF.

Concerning this clonotype itself: A read error is possible here, since a much larger clone lies one base away. This chain uses TRBV7-9 with TRBJ2-3; D not certain. CDR1 and CDR2 (germline): SEHNR, FQNEAQ (reference sequence). Trimming took 3 bases from V and 5 from J, leaving 12 bases between them. The CDR3 length is 14 residues. DNA for the CDR3: TGTGCCAGCAGCTTCGACCACCTGGGAGATACGCAGTATTTT. It translates to CASSFDHLGDTQYF. The whole variable domain, remainder taken from reference TRBV7-9 and TRBJ2-3, is DTGVSQNPRHKITKRGQNVTFRCDPISEHNRLYWYRQTLGQGPEFLTYFQNEAQLEKSRLLSDRFSAERPKGSFSTLEIQRTEQGDSAMYLCASSFDHLGDTQYFGPGTRLTVL.

The sample holds one count of this clonotype. A much bigger clone sits one base away, suggesting this may be a read error. The chain couples TRBV4-3 to TRBJ1-4, with D possibly TRBD1 on 5 matching bases. Looked up from germline, CDR1 is LGHNA and CDR2 is YSLEER. The CDR3 runs 15 residues. The CDR3 DNA is TGCGCCAGCAGCCAAGGACAGATCACTAATGAAAAACTGCTTTTT. This codes for CASSQGQITNEKLLF.

Note on this clonotype: A much larger clone is a single base away; this may be a read error. The chain has TRBV4-2 and TRBJ2-7; D is unclear. The CDR3 is 12 residues long. Germline assignment: CDR1 LGHNA and CDR2 YNFKEQ. The CDR3 region has the DNA TGTGCCGGCAGCCAAGATTCCCACGAGCAGTACTTC. This gives the protein CAGSQDSHEQYF.

About this clonotype itself: This sequence may be a read error, since a much larger clone differs from it by one base. The gene calls are TRBV5-6 and TRBJ2-5, with D possibly matching TRBD2 (5 bases). Germline CDR1 SGHDT, CDR2 YYEEEE. This CDR3 contains 14 residues. The CDR3 region is CAGSHGADQETQYF. CDR3 sequence (DNA): TGTGCCGGCAGTCATGGAGCGGACCAAGAGACCCAGTACTTC. Full variable domain (remainder filled in from reference TRBV5-6 and TRBJ2-5): DAGVTQSPTHLIKTRGQQVTLRCSPKSGHDTVSWYQQALGQGPQFIFQYYEEEERQRGNFPDRFSGHQFPNYSSELNVNALLLGDSALYLCAGSHGADQETQYFGPGTRLLVL.